A single sample is the source of the 2 T cell receptor beta chains below, sequenced in a study of CD8 T cells in ankylosing spondylitis. MiXCR, run by TCRdb on the 5' RACE reads, gives a single entry per CDR3 protein. This table holds under 200,000 distinct CDR3 sequences, 9.5% to 13% found once. The sequenced sample consisted of blood, either unsorted or a sorted T cell fraction (not recorded which). These TCRs come from a male donor with ankylosing spondylitis or in good health (not recorded which).

Concerning this clonotype itself: A much larger clone is a single base away; this may be a read error. The V and J genes are TRBV29-1 and TRBJ2-7, with D uncertain. This CDR3 comprises 14 residues. Germline V gene data show CDR1 as SQVTM and CDR2 as ANQGSEA. V lost 0 bases and J 0 bases, leaving 9 bases between the germline ends. In nucleotides, the CDR3 is TGCAGCGTTGAAGAAACAGTCTTCTCCTACGAGCAGTACTTC. Its protein is CSVEETVFSYEQYF.

The rearrangement links TRBV10-3 to TRBJ2-2; D call uncertain. The CDR3 runs to 11 residues. The V gene lost 11 bases and the J gene lost 0 bases, with 4 bases spanning the gap. In germline, CDR1 is ENHRY, CDR2 SYGVKD. CDR3 sequence (DNA): TGTGCCGGCTCGAACACCGGGGAGCTGTTTTTT. Amino acids: CAGSNTGELFF.